This T cell receptor beta chain was identified in a study of blood T cell repertoires in COVID-19. About the study: Acute and convalescent COVID-19 specimens originated in the United States, Italy and Spain. From T cells, B-cell-depleted T cells, or PBMCs came the material, which was cDNA or gDNA.

Between the trimmed V and J ends, which lost 1 base and 0 bases, there was a span of 7 bases. Germline CDR1 is KGHSH and CDR2 is LQKENI. The CDR3 is made up of 14 amino acids. Original processing methods: Reference gene primer amplification in the assay estimated nucleated cell counts. Profiling relied on immunoSEQ multiplex PCR, and the TCRdb table lists in-frame clones only, not all of them. V, J and clone size were drawn from that table, and D and trimming were deduced from the DNA. The repertoire holds 150,000 to 200,000 clones, with 70% to 80% as singletons. Participants' own reports of clinical history determined their cohort assignment.

This chain joins TRBV18 and TRBJ2-7; perhaps TRBD2 as D (6 bases). Input material: PBMCs or T cells enriched from blood (not recorded which). The source of this sequence is a woman aged 70-85 years in a cohort exposed to, infected with or recovered from COVID-19 (not recorded which). The CDR3: CASSPLGSSYEQYF. The CDR3 coding sequence is TGTGCCAGCTCACCACTCGGGAGCTCCTACGAGCAGTACTTC.